The clone carrying this T cell receptor (beta chain) was seen only a few times. No antigen is known for it. V lost 2 bases, J lost 6 bases, and 6 bases lay in between. Germline loops: CDR1 MGHRA, CDR2 YSYEKL. The CDR3 contains 12 residues. MiXCR, applied by TCRdb to the 5' RACE reads, yields one record per CDR3 protein. The data show under 450,000 distinct CDR3 sequences, 20% seen once. The data were obtained in a study of CD8 T cells in ankylosing spondylitis. General observations from the study: Researchers report that disease-linked clones proved CD8+ and relatively rare in peripheral blood.

The origin of this receptor is a male donor with ankylosing spondylitis or in good health (not recorded which). The V call is TRBV4-1, the J call TRBJ2-3, with no clear D. Sequenced material: blood, either unsorted or a sorted T cell fraction (not recorded which). The CDR3 loop reads CASSQSSDTQYF. The DNA for the CDR3 is TGCGCCAGCAGCCAATCGTCCGATACGCAGTATTTT.